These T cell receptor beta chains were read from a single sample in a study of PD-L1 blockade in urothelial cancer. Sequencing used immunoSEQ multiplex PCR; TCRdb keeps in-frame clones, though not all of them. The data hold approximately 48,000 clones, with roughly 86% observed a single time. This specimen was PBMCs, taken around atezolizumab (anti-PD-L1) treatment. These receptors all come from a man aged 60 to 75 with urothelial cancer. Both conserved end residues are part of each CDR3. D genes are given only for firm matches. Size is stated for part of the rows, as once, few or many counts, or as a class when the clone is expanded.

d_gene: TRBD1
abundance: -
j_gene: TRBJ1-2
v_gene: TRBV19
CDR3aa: CASSLGQGYAGYTF
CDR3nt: TGTGCCAGTAGCCTGGGACAGGGGTATGCTGGCTACACCTTC

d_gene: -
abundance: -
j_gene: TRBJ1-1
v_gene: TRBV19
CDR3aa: CASRERGRGMNTEAFF
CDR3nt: TGTGCCTCTCGTGAGCGGGGGCGAGGCATGAACACTGAAGCTTTCTTT

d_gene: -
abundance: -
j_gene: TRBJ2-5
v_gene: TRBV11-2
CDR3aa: CASSPDVASQETQYF
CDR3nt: TGTGCCAGCAGCCCCGACGTAGCGAGCCAAGAGACCCAGTACTTC

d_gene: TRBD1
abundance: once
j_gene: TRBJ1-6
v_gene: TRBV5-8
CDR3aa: CASSWTGASSPLHF
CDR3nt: TGTGCCAGCAGCTGGACAGGGGCCAGTTCACCCCTCCACTTT

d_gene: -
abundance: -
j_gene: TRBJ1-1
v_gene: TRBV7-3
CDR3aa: CASSPRPGVLGTEAFF
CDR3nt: TGTGCCAGCAGCCCTCGACCGGGGGTCCTAGGCACTGAAGCTTTCTTT

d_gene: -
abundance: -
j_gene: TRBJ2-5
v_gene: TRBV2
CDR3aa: CASSPAGPRETQYF
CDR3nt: TGTGCCAGCAGTCCCGCAGGGCCTCGGGAGACCCAGTACTTC

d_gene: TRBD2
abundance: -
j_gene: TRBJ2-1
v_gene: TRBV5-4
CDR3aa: CASSLQSGRDNEQFF
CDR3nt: TGTGCCAGCAGCTTGCAGAGCGGGAGGGACAATGAGCAGTTCTTC

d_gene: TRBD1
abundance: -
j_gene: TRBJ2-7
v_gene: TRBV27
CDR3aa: CASRSDRGDEQYF
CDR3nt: TGTGCCAGCAGGTCGGACAGGGGGGACGAGCAGTACTTC

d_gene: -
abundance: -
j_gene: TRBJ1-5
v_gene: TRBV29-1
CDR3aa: CSVEGGFASNQPQHF
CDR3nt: TGCAGCGTTGAAGGAGGGTTTGCGAGCAATCAGCCCCAGCATTTT

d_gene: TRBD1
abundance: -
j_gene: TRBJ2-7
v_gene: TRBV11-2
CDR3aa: CASSTGTGPYEQYF
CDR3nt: TGTGCCAGCAGCACCGGGACAGGGCCCTACGAGCAGTACTTC

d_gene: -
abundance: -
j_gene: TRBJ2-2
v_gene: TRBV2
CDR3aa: CASSSTGTGELFF
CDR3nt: TGTGCCAGCAGTTCAACAGGGACCGGGGAGCTGTTTTTT

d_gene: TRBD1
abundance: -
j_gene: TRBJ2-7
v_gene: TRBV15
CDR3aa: CATSKQGGYEQYF
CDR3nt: TGTGCCACCAGCAAACAGGGGGGCTACGAGCAGTACTTC

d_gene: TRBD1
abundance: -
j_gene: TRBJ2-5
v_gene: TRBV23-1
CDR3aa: CASRARGPETQYF
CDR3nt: TGCGCCAGCAGAGCCAGGGGGCCAGAGACCCAGTACTTC

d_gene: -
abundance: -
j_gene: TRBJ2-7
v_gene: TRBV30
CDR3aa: CAWSKLRGRDLSHEQYF
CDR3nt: TGTGCCTGGAGTAAATTAAGGGGCCGAGATCTGTCCCACGAGCAGTACTTC

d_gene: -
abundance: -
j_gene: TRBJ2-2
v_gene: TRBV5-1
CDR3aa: CASSQRQMNTGELFF
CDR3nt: TGCGCCAGCAGCCAGAGACAGATGAACACCGGGGAGCTGTTTTTT

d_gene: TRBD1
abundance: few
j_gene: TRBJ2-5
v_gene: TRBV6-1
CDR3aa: CASSEVADRARETQYF
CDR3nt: TGTGCCAGCAGTGAAGTCGCAGACAGGGCCAGGGAGACCCAGTACTTC

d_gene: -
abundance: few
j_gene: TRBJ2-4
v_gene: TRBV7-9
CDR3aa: CASSPDRIVGKNIQYF
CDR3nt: TGTGCCAGCAGCCCTGACAGGATAGTTGGCAAAAACATTCAGTACTTC

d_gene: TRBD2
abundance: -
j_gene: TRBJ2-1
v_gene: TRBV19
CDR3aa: CASSIGGGTSSGSYNEQFF
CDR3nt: TGTGCCAGTAGTATAGGAGGGGGGACTAGCTCGGGCTCCTACAATGAGCAGTTCTTC

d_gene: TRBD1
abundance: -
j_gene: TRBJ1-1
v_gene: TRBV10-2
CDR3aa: CASRGQGGPWDTEAFF
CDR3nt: TGCGCCAGCAGGGGACAGGGGGGACCTTGGGACACTGAAGCTTTCTTT

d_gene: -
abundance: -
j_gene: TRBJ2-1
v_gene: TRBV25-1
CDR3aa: CASGRRGLYNEQFF
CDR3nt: TGTGCCAGTGGTCGAAGGGGCTTATACAATGAGCAGTTCTTC

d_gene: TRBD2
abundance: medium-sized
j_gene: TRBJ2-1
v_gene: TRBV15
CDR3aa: CATSIERGGVNEQFF
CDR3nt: TGTGCCACCAGCATCGAGCGGGGGGGCGTAAATGAGCAGTTCTTC

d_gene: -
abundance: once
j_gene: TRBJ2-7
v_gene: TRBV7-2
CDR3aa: CASSRPIDYEQYF
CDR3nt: TGTGCCAGCAGCCGTCCTATCGACTACGAGCAGTACTTC

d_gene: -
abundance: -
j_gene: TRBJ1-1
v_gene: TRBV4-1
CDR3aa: CASSHYQGSYTEAFF
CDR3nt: TGCGCCAGCAGCCATTATCAGGGGAGTTACACTGAAGCTTTCTTT

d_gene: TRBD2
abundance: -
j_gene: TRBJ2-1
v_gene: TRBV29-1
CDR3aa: CSVASGTIPYNEQFF
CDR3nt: TGCAGCGTCGCTAGCGGGACCATACCCTACAATGAGCAGTTCTTC

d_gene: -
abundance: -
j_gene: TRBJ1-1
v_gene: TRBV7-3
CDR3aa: CASSIGAAANTEAFF
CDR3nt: TGTGCCAGCTCTATTGGGGCAGCAGCGAACACTGAAGCTTTCTTT

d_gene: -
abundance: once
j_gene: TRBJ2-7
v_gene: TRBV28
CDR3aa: CASSSPLGSSYEQYF
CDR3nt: TGTGCCAGCAGTTCCCCTTTGGGGAGCTCCTACGAGCAGTACTTC

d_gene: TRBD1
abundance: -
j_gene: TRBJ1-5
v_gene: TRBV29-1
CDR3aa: CSASKGQGQPQHF
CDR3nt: TGCAGCGCCTCAAAGGGACAGGGGCAGCCCCAGCATTTT

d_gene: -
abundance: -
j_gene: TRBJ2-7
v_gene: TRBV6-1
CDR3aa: CANGGPLGPEQYF
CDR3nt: TGTGCCAACGGAGGACCCCTTGGACCCGAGCAGTACTTC

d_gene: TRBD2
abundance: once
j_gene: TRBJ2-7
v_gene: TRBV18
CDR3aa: CASSPQRGGVGQYF
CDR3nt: TGTGCCAGCTCACCTCAGCGGGGGGGAGTGGGGCAGTACTTC

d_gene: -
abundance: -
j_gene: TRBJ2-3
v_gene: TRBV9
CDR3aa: CASSVSSSGPSTDTQYF
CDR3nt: TGTGCCAGCAGCGTATCATCCTCAGGCCCTAGCACAGATACGCAGTATTTT

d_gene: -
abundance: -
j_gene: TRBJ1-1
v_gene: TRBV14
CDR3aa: CASSLRGASQAFF
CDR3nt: TGTGCCAGCAGCCTACGGGGGGCAAGCCAAGCTTTCTTT

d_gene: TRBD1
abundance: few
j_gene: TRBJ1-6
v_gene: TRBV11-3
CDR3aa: CASGGQGDSPLHF
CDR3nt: TGTGCCAGCGGCGGACAGGGGGATTCACCCCTCCACTTT

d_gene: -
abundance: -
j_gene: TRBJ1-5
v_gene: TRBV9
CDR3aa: CASSGRAGGQPQHF
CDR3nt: TGTGCCAGCAGCGGCCGGGCGGGGGGCCAGCCCCAGCATTTT

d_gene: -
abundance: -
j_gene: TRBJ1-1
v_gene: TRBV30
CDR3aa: CAWSSRAGNTEAFF
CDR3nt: TGTGCCTGGAGCTCGAGGGCAGGGAACACTGAAGCTTTCTTT

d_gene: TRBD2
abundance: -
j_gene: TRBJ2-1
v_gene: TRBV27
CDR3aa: CASSLYLTSGMNEQFF
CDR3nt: TGTGCCAGCAGTTTATATTTAACTAGCGGGATGAATGAGCAGTTCTTC

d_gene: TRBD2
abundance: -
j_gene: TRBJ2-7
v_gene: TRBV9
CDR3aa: CASSAGTSGSYEQYF
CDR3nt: TGTGCCAGCAGCGCCGGGACTAGCGGTTCCTACGAGCAGTACTTC

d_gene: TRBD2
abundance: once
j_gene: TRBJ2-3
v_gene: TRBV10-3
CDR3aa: CAISDPKIAGSTDTQYF
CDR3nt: TGTGCCATCAGTGACCCTAAGATAGCGGGTAGCACAGATACGCAGTATTTT

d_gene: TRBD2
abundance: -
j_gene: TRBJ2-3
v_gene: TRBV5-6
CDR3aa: CASGSAGVRLSDTQYF
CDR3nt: TGTGCCAGCGGCTCTGCGGGAGTTAGATTGTCAGATACGCAGTATTTT

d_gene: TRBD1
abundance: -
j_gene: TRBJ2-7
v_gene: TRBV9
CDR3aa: CASSSRDSNTLEQYF
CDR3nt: TGTGCCAGCAGCAGCCGGGACAGTAATACCTTGGAGCAGTACTTC

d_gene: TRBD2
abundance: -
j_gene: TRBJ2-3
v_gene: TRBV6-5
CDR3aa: CASSYSGGGTDTQYF
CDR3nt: TGTGCCAGCAGTTACTCGGGGGGGGGCACAGATACGCAGTATTTT

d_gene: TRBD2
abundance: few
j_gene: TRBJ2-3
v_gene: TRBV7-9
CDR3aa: CASSLWEAGDTQYF
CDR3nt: TGTGCCAGCAGCTTATGGGAAGCGGGGGATACGCAGTATTTT

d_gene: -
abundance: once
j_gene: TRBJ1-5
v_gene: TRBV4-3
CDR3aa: CASSQVYGQPQHF
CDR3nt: TGCGCCAGCAGCCAAGTCTATGGTCAGCCCCAGCATTTT

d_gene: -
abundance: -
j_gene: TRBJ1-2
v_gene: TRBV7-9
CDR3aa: CATGGGDYGYTF
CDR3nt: TGTGCCACCGGGGGGGGCGACTATGGCTACACCTTC

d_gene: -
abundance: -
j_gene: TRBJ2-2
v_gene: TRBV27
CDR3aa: CASEDTNTGELFF
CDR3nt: TGTGCCAGCGAGGACACGAACACCGGGGAGCTGTTTTTT

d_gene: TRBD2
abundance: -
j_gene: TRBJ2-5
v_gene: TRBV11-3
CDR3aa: CASSLTTSAETQYF
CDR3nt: TGTGCCAGCAGCTTAACTACTAGCGCCGAGACCCAGTACTTC

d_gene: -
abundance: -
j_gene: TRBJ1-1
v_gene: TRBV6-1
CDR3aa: CASHSFWAPTEAFF
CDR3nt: TGTGCCAGCCACTCGTTCTGGGCCCCCACTGAAGCTTTCTTT

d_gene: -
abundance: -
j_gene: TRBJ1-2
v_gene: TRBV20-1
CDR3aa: CSAPGYGYTF
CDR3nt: TGCAGTGCTCCAGGGTATGGCTACACCTTC

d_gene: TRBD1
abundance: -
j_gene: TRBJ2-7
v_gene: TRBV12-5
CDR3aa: CASGLARTGGTYEQYF
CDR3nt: TGTGCTAGTGGTTTGGCAAGGACAGGGGGGACCTACGAGCAGTACTTC

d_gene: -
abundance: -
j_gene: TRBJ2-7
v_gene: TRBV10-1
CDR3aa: CASSEQSLSYEQYF
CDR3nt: TGCGCCAGCAGTGAGCAAAGCCTCTCCTACGAGCAGTACTTC

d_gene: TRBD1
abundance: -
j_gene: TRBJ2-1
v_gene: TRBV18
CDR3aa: CASSPRDRGLTFF
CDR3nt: TGTGCCAGCTCACCACGGGACAGAGGCCTCACGTTCTTC

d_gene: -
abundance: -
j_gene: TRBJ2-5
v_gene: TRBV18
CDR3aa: CASSGGGETQYF
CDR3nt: TGTGCCAGCTCGGGCGGCGGGGAGACCCAGTACTTC

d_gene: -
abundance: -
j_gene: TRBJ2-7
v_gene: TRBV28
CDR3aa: CASRLQYTNLPNEQYF
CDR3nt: TGTGCCAGCAGACTACAATATACTAATTTACCGAACGAGCAGTACTTC

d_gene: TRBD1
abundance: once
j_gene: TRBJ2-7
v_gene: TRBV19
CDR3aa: CASSVGQGATEQYF
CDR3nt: TGTGCCAGTAGCGTGGGGCAGGGGGCCACCGAGCAGTACTTC

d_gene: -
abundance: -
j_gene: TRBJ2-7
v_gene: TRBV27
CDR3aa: CASSLGGPTYEQYF
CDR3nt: TGTGCCAGCAGTTTAGGGGGCCCCACCTACGAGCAGTACTTC

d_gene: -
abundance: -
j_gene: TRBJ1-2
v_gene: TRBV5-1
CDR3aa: CASSLAGGRSYGYTF
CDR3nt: TGCGCCAGCAGCTTGGCCGGGGGGCGAAGCTATGGCTACACCTTC

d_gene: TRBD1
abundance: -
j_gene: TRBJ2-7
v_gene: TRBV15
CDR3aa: CATSSRRDRGHEQYF
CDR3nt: TGTGCCACCAGCAGTCGACGGGACAGGGGACACGAGCAGTACTTC

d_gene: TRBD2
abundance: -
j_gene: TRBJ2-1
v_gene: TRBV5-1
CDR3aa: CASSQWTSDNEQFF
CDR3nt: TGCGCCAGCAGTCAATGGACTAGCGACAATGAGCAGTTCTTC